This entry features one T cell receptor beta chain sequence. No cognate antigen has been identified for it. Base qualities are not provided; no much larger clone lies one nucleotide away. The data were taken from a study of shared clonotypes between healthy human individuals (TCRdb year 2020). For context, the study as a whole: A few men and two women, aged 18 to 49 years, made up the cohort. To estimate repertoire size and how much clonotype sharing occurs between individuals, the study deeply sequenced the blood TCR repertoires of several healthy adults. For each donor, CD4 naive and CD4 memory were each given three plates, CD8 naive was given two plates, and CD8 memory was given one plate. Per donor, leukapheresis produced somewhere between about 0.94 and 9.5 billion PBMCs. Different laboratories and diverse techniques were used to prepare libraries and sequence TCR repertoires, to increase sequencing depth and limit assay-specific biases.

The donors were healthy, HIV-negative adults with no recently reported acute infections or vaccinations. Only Caucasian adults living in Nashville, Tennessee, USA were represented among the donors. CD8 memory samples were composed of magnetically selected CD45RO+ cells combined with CCR7-negative CD45RA+ effector memory (TemRA) cells. After blood collection by leukapheresis, PBMCs were isolated using Ficoll-Histopaque density gradient centrifugation and then cryopreserved in the vapor phase of liquid nitrogen. Analytical flow cytometry was used to check the purity and quantity of every magnetically sorted T cell population. Genomic DNA was isolated from every sorted fraction and measured by UV absorbance on a Nanodrop 2000c. Paper-wide results and their limitations: Even with the large sequencing depth, rarefaction of the sorted-subset datasets indicated that sequencing was incomplete. Naive subsets generally had larger estimated clonotype richness than memory subsets did. Around 5% of naive CD4, more than 3% of naive CD8, roughly 2.4% of memory CD4, and approximately 0.4% of memory CD8 clonotypes were shared across four donors. Because the study included a small number of donors, the genetic and exposure-history diversity represented was limited. Pairwise subsampling indicated that sequencing depth was expected to affect the degree of clonotype sharing among donors. Compared with non-shared clonotypes, the clonotypes found in all four sorted-subset donors had higher generation probabilities. Sampling was restricted to blood, and TCR repertoires in tissues likely differ from the TCR repertoires found in blood.

Trimming accounts for 4 bases at V and 5 bases at J, while the number of junction bases matched to no gene is 7. The cysteine opens and the phenylalanine closes a CDR3 of 15 amino acids. CDR3 DNA is the only sequence kept; it has 45 bases, read in frame from the first base. Per the germline V gene, SGHVS is the CDR1 and FNYEAQ is the CDR2. Using the deep immunoSEQ assay, multiplex PCR amplified TCR CDR3 regions from genomic DNA. For each cell subset, the extracted genomic DNA was distributed evenly across all wells of several immunoSEQ 96-well plates, and each plate served as one replicate. For sorted subsets, 150 to 250 ng genomic DNA, equal to 30,000 to 35,000 T cell genomes, was loaded into each replicate PCR. Purified libraries were quantified with a Qubit 3.0 fluorometer, sized on a Bioanalyzer 2100, and re-quantified with the KAPA Library Quantification kit. Every immunoSEQ 96-well plate was sequenced on a dedicated single-read 150-cycle Illumina NextSeq 550 flow cell. The authors' analysis ran thus. Because the immunoSEQ output held only junctional sequences and lacked quality scores, the filtering could not match the filtering applied to full-length reads. To assign V/J genes and CDR3, sequences were annotated against IMGT germline references using PyIR, a Python wrapper for IgBLAST v1.9. Reads were removed for weak V/J assignments (E-value above 1e-6), missing CDR3, stop codons, out-of-frame junctions, or ambiguous translated residues. A V3J clonotype was defined by an identical inferred V gene, J gene, and CDR3 amino acid sequence. To compute the percentage overlap between repertoires, the number of shared unique clonotypes was divided by the size of the smaller repertoire. Three approaches were used to assess repertoire richness: RTK rarefaction, the Chao1 estimator, and Recon v2.1 estimates of unobserved clonotypes. OLGA was used to compute generation probabilities for all TCRbeta clonotypes that the gDNA method yielded from a few donors. Sourced from immuneACCESS, this table was stored by TCRdb with only in-frame sequences that have V and J called. A share of the clones is absent; for the studies checked, an unresolved V gene accounts for under half, and the remainder has no known explanation. The DNA gave D and trimming, while V, J and clone size come from that table. A total of approximately 320,000 clones appear in this sample, 80% to 90% of them only once. The ten most abundant clones make up under 20% of the sample.

The TCR comes from a man between 18 and 35 years old in good health. The V and J genes are TRBV7-6 and TRBJ2-1; a stretch of 8 junction bases matches TRBD2. The sample consisted of memory CD8+ T cells sorted from blood. This specimen's cell subset or site label, per the study, means: CD45RO+ cells pooled with CCR7-negative TemRA cells. The DNA reads as follows: TGTGCCAGCAGCTCGACTAGCGAGACTGACAATGAGCAGTTCTTC. This yields the protein CASSSTSETDNEQFF.